The present entry profiles one T cell receptor beta chain with its context. The target antigen is unknown. Triplicate sorts, 300,000 cells apiece, were made for each CD8+ T cell subset. The naive CD8+ gate required CD45RO-CCR7+CD27+CD95- phenotype. The data originate from a study of CXCR3-negative and CXCR3-positive naive CD8 T cells. Study-level findings and limits: Memory cells differed in TRBV-TRBJ usage, but naive CXCR3-negative and CXCR3-positive cells had similar usage. Comparably high diversity was seen in both naive subsets, and much lower diversity in memory CD8+ cells. Hydrophobicity was higher for TRB CDR3s found in CXCR3-positive naive cells than in CXCR3-negative naive cells.

UMI-tagged TRB cDNA libraries were built via 5' RACE. TCRdb reprocessed the 5' RACE reads and keeps a single row for each CDR3 protein, giving no DNA. Found here are 150,000 to 180,000 distinct CDR3 sequences; the top ten clones hold around 0.5%. The CDR3 covers 13 residues. Germline CDR1 is SQVTM and CDR2 is ANQGSEA. V and J are TRBV29-1 and TRBJ2-3; TCRdb names TRBD1, which stays unverified in the absence of DNA. The source material was naive CXCR3+ CD8+ T cells from blood. Documented subset: CD45RO-CCR7+CD27+CD95- naive CD8+ T cells expressing CXCR3 (TNR3+). This sequence originates from a human donor in good health. Some clones in this sample may be carry-over from other donors' samples. Here the CDR3 reads CSAEGGESDTQYF.